The source of this TCR beta chain is a study of Ad26.COV2.S vaccination and SARS-CoV-2 variants. Comments on this clone: Its antigen is not identified.

Study-level findings and limits: There was a possibility that the TCR breadth and depth analyses underestimated total T cell responses.

V was clipped by 4 bases and J by 0 bases; unmatched bases: 5. Germline V gene sequence: CDR1 SNHLY, CDR2 FYNNEI. The CDR3 extends over 17 amino acids. Profiled with immunoSEQ multiplex PCR; TCRdb holds only in-frame clones, not every one. Of more than 300,000 clones in the sample, approximately 90% were seen once. Treatment here: some 20 received Ad26.COV2.S at low or high dose, single or two shots; about 5 received placebo; per-sample allocation not given. Samples were taken on day 63 after the first vaccine or placebo injection. Donation was by an adult aged 18-55 years who was in Boston. This chain connects TRBV2 to TRBJ1-5; 11 bases align to TRBD1. This sample comprised peripheral blood, obtained in a trial of Ad26.COV2.S vaccine versus placebo. The source is a person aged 18 to 65 who received the Ad26.COV2.S COVID-19 vaccine or a placebo. CDR3: CASSVGGTGGSNQPQHF. CDR3 DNA: TGTGCCAGCAGTGTAGGTGGGACAGGGGGTAGCAATCAGCCCCAGCATTTT.